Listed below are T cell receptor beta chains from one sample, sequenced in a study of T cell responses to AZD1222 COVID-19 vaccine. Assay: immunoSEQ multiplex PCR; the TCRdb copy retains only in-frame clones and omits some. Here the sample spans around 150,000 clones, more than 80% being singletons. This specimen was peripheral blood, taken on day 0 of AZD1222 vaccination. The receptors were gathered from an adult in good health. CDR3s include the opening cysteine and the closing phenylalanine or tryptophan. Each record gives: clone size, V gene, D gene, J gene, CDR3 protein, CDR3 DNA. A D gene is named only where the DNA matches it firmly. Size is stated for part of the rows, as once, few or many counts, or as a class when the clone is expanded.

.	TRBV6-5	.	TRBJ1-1	CASSYSGGQGFF	TGTGCCAGCAGTTACTCCGGGGGGCAGGGGTTCTTT
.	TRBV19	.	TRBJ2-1	CASRARVFVDEQFF	TGTGCCAGTAGGGCCAGAGTATTTGTGGATGAGCAGTTCTTC
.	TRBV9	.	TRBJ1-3	CASSPAWVRGYGNTIYF	TGTGCCAGCAGCCCAGCCTGGGTTCGGGGTTATGGAAACACCATATATTTT
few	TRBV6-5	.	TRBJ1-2	CASSYGGPQDYGYTF	TGTGCCAGCAGTTACGGGGGACCTCAAGACTATGGCTACACCTTC
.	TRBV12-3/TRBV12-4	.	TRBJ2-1	CASSHTTAGKLF	TGTGCCAGCAGTCACACGACCGCTGGGAAGCTCTTC
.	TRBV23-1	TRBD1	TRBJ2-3	CASSQCRGEKQGTDTQYF	TGCGCCAGCAGTCAATGTAGGGGCGAGAAACAGGGGACAGATACGCAGTATTTT
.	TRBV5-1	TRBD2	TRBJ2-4	CASSFGLAGVAKNIQYF	TGCGCCAGCAGCTTCGGACTAGCGGGTGTAGCCAAAAACATTCAGTACTTC
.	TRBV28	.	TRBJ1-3	CASSLKAGAATGNTIYF	TGTGCCAGCAGTCTCAAAGCAGGGGCCGCCACTGGAAACACCATATATTTT
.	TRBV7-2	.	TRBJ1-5	CASSLGRNSNQPQHF	TGTGCCAGCAGCCTAGGCCGGAATAGCAATCAGCCCCAGCATTTT
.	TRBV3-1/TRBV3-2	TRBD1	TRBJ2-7	CASSPEWGQGTYEQYF	TGTGCCAGCAGCCCCGAGTGGGGACAGGGAACCTACGAGCAGTACTTC
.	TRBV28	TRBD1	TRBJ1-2	CATQTDRVVHGYTF	TGTGCCACCCAGACGGACAGGGTGGTACATGGCTACACCTTC
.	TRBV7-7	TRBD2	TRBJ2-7	CASTHFGLAGGQTYEQYF	TGTGCCAGCACCCACTTCGGACTAGCGGGGGGCCAGACCTACGAGCAGTACTTC
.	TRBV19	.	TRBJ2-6	CASSIVASRATGANVLTF	TGTGCCAGTAGTATAGTCGCCTCTCGTGCAACGGGGGCCAACGTCCTGACTTTC
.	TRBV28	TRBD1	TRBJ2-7	CASSDRGRTYEQYF	TGTGCCAGCAGCGACAGGGGGAGGACCTACGAGCAGTACTTC
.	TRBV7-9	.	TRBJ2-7	CASSLTGHLISYEQYF	TGTGCCAGCAGCTTGACGGGACACCTCATATCCTACGAGCAGTACTTC
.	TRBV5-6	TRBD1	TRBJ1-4	CASSPGTVREKLFF	TGTGCCAGCAGCCCTGGGACAGTACGGGAAAAACTGTTTTTT
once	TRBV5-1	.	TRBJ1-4	CASSLDAQTNEKLFF	TGCGCCAGCAGCTTGGACGCGCAAACTAATGAAAAACTGTTTTTT
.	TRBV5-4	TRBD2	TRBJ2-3	CASSLGLAGVRGTDTQYF	TGTGCCAGCAGCTTGGGACTAGCGGGGGTACGGGGCACAGATACGCAGTATTTT
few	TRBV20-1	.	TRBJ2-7	CSGRERASGTYEQYF	TGCAGTGGTCGTGAACGGGCCAGCGGTACCTACGAGCAGTACTTC
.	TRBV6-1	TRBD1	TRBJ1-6	CASSAHWTGSGSPLHF	TGTGCCAGCAGTGCTCACTGGACAGGGTCCGGTTCACCCCTCCACTTT
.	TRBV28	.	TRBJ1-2	CASSGYGYTF	TGTGCCAGCAGTGGCTATGGCTACACCTTC
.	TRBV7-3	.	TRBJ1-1	CASSLRGGQNTEAFF	TGTGCCAGCAGCTTAAGAGGGGGACAGAACACTGAAGCTTTCTTT
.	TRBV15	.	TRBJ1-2	CATSRDFGAGALF	.
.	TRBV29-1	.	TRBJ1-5	CSVGADRNQPQHF	TGCAGCGTTGGGGCAGACCGCAATCAGCCCCAGCATTTT
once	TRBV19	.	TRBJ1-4	CASNSLATNEKLFF	TGTGCCAGTAACTCCCTCGCAACTAATGAAAAACTGTTTTTT
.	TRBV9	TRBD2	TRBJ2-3	CASSGTRVRDTQYF	TGTGCCAGCAGCGGGACTAGGGTAAGAGATACGCAGTATTTT
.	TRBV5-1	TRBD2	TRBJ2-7	CASSLAGTTTEQYF	TGCGCCAGCAGCTTGGCCGGGACTACAACCGAGCAGTACTTC
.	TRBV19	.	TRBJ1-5	CASSIGRQRISNQPQHF	TGTGCCAGTAGTATAGGTCGGCAGAGAATTAGCAATCAGCCCCAGCATTTT
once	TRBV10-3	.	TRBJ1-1	CAISDPTGNFDTEAFF	TGTGCCATCAGTGACCCCACAGGGAATTTCGACACTGAAGCTTTCTTT
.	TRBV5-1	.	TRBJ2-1	CASSLRAGAYNEQFF	TGCGCCAGCAGCTTGAGGGCAGGCGCCTACAATGAGCAGTTCTTC